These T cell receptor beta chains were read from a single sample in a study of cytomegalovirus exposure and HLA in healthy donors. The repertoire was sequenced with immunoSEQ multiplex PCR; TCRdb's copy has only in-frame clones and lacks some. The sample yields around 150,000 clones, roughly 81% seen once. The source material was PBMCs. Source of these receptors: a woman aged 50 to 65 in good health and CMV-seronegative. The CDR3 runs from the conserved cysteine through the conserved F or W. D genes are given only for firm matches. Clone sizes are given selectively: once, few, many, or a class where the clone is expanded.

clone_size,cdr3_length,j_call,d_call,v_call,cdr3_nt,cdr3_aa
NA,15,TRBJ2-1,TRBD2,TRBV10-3,TGTGCCATCAGGGGAGCGGGAGCCTCCTACAATGAGCAGTTCTTC,CAIRGAGASYNEQFF
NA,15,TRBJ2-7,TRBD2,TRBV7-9,TGTGCCAGCAGCTTAGCCGGAGCGGGGGCCTACGAGCAGTACTTC,CASSLAGAGAYEQYF
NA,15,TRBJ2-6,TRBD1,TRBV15,TGTGCCACCAGCGGACCGGGACAGGGCCTCAACGTCCTGACTTTC,CATSGPGQGLNVLTF
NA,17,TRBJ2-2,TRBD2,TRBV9,TGTGCCAGCAGCGTAGGGCTAGCGGGAGTTCCAGGCGGGGAGCTGTTTTTT,CASSVGLAGVPGGELFF
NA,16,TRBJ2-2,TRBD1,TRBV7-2,TGTGCCAGCAGCTTAGGCCAGGGGGTATTACCCGGGGAGCTGTTTTTT,CASSLGQGVLPGELFF
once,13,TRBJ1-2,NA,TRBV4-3,TGCGCCAGCAGCCAAGATGGGCGGAGGGGCTACACCTTC,CASSQDGRRGYTF
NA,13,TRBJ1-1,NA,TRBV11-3,TGTGCCAGCAGCTTAGACAGGGACACTGAAGCTTTCTTT,CASSLDRDTEAFF
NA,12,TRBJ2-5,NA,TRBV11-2,TGTGCCAGCAGCTTAGATCGCGGGGAATGGTACTTC,CASSLDRGEWYF
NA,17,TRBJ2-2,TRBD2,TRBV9,TGTGCCAGCAGCGTAGAGCGGGAGGGCCCGAACACCGGGGAGCTGTTTTTT,CASSVEREGPNTGELFF
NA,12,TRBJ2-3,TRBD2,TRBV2,TGTGCCAGCAGGCTAGCGGGTTATACGCAGTATTTT,CASRLAGYTQYF
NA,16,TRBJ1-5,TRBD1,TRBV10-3,TGTGCCATCAGTGAGCGTACCGACAGGGGGCACCAGCCCCAGCATTTT,CAISERTDRGHQPQHF
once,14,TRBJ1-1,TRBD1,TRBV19,TGTGCCAGTAGTCACAGGGGGCAGGGAACTGAAGCTTTCTTT,CASSHRGQGTEAFF
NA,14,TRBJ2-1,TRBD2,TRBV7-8,TGTGCCAGCAGCTCTCCGTCGGGGCGGGGGGAACAGTTCTTC,CASSSPSGRGEQFF
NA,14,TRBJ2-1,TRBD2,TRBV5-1,TGCGCCAGCAGCTCAAACCCGGGGGGGGATGAGCAGTTCTTC,CASSSNPGGDEQFF
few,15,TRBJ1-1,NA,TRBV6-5,TGTGCCAGCAGTTCAGGGCTACAGCGGAACACTGAAGCTTTCTTT,CASSSGLQRNTEAFF
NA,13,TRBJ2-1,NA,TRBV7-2,TGTGCCAGCAGCTGGCAACGGGACAATGAGCAGTTCTTC,CASSWQRDNEQFF
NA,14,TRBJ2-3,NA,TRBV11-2,TGTGCCAGCAGCCATGGACAGATCACAGATACGCAGTATTTT,CASSHGQITDTQYF
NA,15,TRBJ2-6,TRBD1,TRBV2,TGTGCCAGCAGGAGGGACAGGGCCGGGGCCAACGTCCTGACTTTC,CASRRDRAGANVLTF
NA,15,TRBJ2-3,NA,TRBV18,TGTGCCAGCTCACCCGAGACCCGGCGGACAGATACGCAGTATTTT,CASSPETRRTDTQYF
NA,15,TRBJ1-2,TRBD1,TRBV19,TGTGCCAGTAGTACTTCGACAGGGGGCGGCTATGGCTACACCTTC,CASSTSTGGGYGYTF
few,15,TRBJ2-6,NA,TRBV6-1,TGTGCCAGCAGTGTCGAGAACTCTGGGGCCAACGTCCTGACTTTC,CASSVENSGANVLTF
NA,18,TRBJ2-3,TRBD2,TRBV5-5,TGTGCCAGCAGCACGGGACTAGCGGGGTCAGGGGGAAAAGATACGCAGTATTTT,CASSTGLAGSGGKDTQYF
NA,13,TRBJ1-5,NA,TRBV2,TGTGCCAGCAGTAGGACATGGGATCAGCCCCAGCATTTT,CASSRTWDQPQHF
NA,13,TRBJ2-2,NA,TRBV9,TGTGCCAGCAATAGCGGGAACACCGGGGAGCTGTTTTTT,CASNSGNTGELFF
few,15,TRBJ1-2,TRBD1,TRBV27,TGTGCCACGACAAGTACAGGGGATTCTAACTATGGCTACACCTTC,CATTSTGDSNYGYTF
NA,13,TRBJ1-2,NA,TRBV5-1,TGCGCCAGCAGCCCTACGGCTAACTATGGCTACACCTTC,CASSPTANYGYTF
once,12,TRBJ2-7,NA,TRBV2,TGTGCCAGCAGTGAAAACAGCAGCGAGCAGTACTTC,CASSENSSEQYF
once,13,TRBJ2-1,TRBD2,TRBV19,TGTGCCAGTAGAACTAACGGGGGAGGGGAGCAGTTCTTC,CASRTNGGGEQFF
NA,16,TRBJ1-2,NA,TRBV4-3,TGCGCCAGCAGCCATGGGGGGGAGCGGAATAACTATGGCTACACCTTC,CASSHGGERNNYGYTF
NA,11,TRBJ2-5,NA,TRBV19,TGTGCCACGATAGTACGGGAGACCCAGTACTTC,CATIVRETQYF
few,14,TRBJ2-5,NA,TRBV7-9,TGTGCCAGCAGCTTTACAGGGTATCAAGAGACCCAGTACTTC,CASSFTGYQETQYF
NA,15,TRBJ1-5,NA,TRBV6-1,TGTGCCAGCAGGGTTCTCCTCGGGAGCAATCAGCCCCAGCATTTT,CASRVLLGSNQPQHF
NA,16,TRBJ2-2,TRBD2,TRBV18,TGTGCCAGCTCCCGGGAGGCGTGGGGAGACACCGGGGAGCTGTTTTTT,CASSREAWGDTGELFF
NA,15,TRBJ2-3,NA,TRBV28,TGTGCCAGCAGTTTAGGAGGGCTGGGTTCAGATACGCAGTATTTT,CASSLGGLGSDTQYF
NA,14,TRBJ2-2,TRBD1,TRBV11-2,TGTGCCAGCAGCTTAAAAACAGGGGCCGGGGAGCTGTTTTTT,CASSLKTGAGELFF
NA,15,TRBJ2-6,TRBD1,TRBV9,TGTGCCAGCAGCGGCAGGGGGTGGGGGGCCAACGTCCTGACTTTC,CASSGRGWGANVLTF
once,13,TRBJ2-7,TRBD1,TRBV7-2,TGTGCCAGCAGCTGGGGACAGTTCTACGAGCAGTACTTC,CASSWGQFYEQYF
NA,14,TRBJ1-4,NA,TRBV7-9,TGTGCCAGCGGCTGGGGCAATAGGGGTGAAAAACTGTTTTTT,CASGWGNRGEKLFF
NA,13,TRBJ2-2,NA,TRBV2,TGTGCCAGCAACATGGCGAACACCGGGGAGCTGTTTTTT,CASNMANTGELFF
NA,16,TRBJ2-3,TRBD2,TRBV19,TGTGCCAGTAGTACGCGACTAGCGGGGCTCACAGATACGCAGTATTTT,CASSTRLAGLTDTQYF
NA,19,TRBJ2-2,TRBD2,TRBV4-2,TGTGCCAGCAGCCAAGATATCGTACTAGCGGGGGGATTCACCGGGGAGCTGTTTTTT,CASSQDIVLAGGFTGELFF
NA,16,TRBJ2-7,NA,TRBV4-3,TGCGCCAGCAGCCAAGGGACAGCAAGTTTATCCTACGAGCAGTACTTC,CASSQGTASLSYEQYF
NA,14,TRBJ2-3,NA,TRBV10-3,TGTGCCACCACCCGGGACTTTAACACAGATACGCAGTATTTT,CATTRDFNTDTQYF
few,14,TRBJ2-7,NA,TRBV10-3,TGTGCCATCAGTGGGGAGATTAGCTCCTACGAGCAGTACTTC,CAISGEISSYEQYF
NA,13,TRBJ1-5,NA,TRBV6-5,TGTGCCAGCAGTCAGATCCCCAATCAGCCCCAGCATTTT,CASSQIPNQPQHF